The 18 T cell receptor beta chains below come from one sample, sequenced in a study of molecular identifiers for immune sequencing clone quantification. MiXCR, run by TCRdb on the PCR reads, gives a single entry per CDR3 protein. The table has some 93,000 distinct CDR3 sequences, 21% seen once. The sequenced sample consisted of naive CD8+ T cells from blood, with Jurkat cell RNA spiked in. Subset meaning: FACS-sorted CD8+CD4-CCR7+CD45RA+ naive T cells. These receptors were obtained from a human donor in good health. Some libraries in this study had Jurkat cell RNA spiked in.

Details on this clonotype: A single base separates this from a much larger clone, so it may be a read error. The CDR3 nucleotides read TGTGCCAGCAGCGATACAGGAGACACTGAAGCTTTCTTT. Its translation: CASSDTGDTEAFF. The chain uses TRBV7-9 and TRBJ1-1; D may be TRBD1 (5 bases). V dropped 5 bases and J dropped 3 bases, with 10 bases sitting between them. CDR1 is SEHNR and CDR2 is FQNEAQ in the germline V gene (reference sequence). This CDR3 has 13 residues.

A remark on this clonotype: A much larger clone sits a single nucleotide away, making a read error possible. The rearrangement joins TRBV19 to TRBJ2-1; D possibly corresponds to TRBD1 (5 bases). This CDR3 comprises 14 residues. Germline CDR1 LNHDA, CDR2 SQIVND (reference sequence). Written as DNA, the CDR3 is TGTGCCAGTAGTATTTTGGGGCCCAACAAGGAGCAGTTCTTC. This sequence encodes CASSILGPNKEQFF.

This clonotype was recorded at least ten times. The chain has TRBV5-4 and TRBJ2-3; TRBD2 matches at 10 bases. This CDR3 has 14 residues. After removal of 4 bases from V and 5 bases from J, the junction contained 4 bases not matched to a gene. CDR1 is SGHNT and CDR2 is YYREEE in the germline V gene (reference sequence). This CDR3 is CASSKLAGKDTQYF. In nucleotides, the CDR3 is TGTGCCAGCAGCAAACTAGCGGGGAAAGATACGCAGTATTTT.

The J gene is TRBJ2-3, the V gene TRBV9; 15 bases fit TRBD2. The CDR3 runs to 18 residues. Per germline, CDR1 SGDLS and CDR2 YYNGEE. J gave up 4 bases and V 4 bases, and 10 bases lay outside the gene matches. The CDR3 protein is CASSPNGLAGGFADTQYF. CDR3 DNA: TGTGCCAGCAGCCCGAACGGACTAGCGGGAGGGTTTGCAGATACGCAGTATTTT.

This chain joins TRBV20-1 and TRBJ2-2, with D possibly matching TRBD2 (7 bases). CDR1 DFQATT and CDR2 SNEGSKA come from the germline V gene (reference sequence). Deletions cut 5 bases from V and 5 bases from J, with 12 bases between. This CDR3 comprises 13 residues. CDR3 nucleotide sequence: TGCAGTGCTGGGGGGGCGGAAACCGGGGAGCTGTTTTTT. Its protein product is CSAGGAETGELFF.

J is TRBJ2-2 and V is TRBV5-1; D is unresolved. Germline V gene data show CDR1 as SGHRS and CDR2 as YFSETQ. The V and J ends lost 0 bases and 9 bases respectively, with 15 bases between them. The length of the CDR3 is 15 residues. CDR3 nucleotides: TGCGCCAGCAGCTTGGGGCAGACCTATCCGTGGGAGCTGTTTTTT. Its protein is CASSLGQTYPWELFF.

As for this clonotype: Being one base from a much bigger clone, this may be a read error. This sequence joins TRBV27 and TRBJ2-3; 12 positions match TRBD2. Germline assignment: CDR1 MNHEY and CDR2 SMNVEV (reference sequence). The CDR3 is 15 amino acids. The CDR3 nucleotides are TGTGCCAGCAGTCCCACCCCTAGCGGGAGGGATATGCAGTATTTT. It codes for CASSPTPSGRDMQYF.

This chain uses TRBV7-9 with TRBJ2-4; 9 nucleotides align to TRBD1. Germline CDR1 and CDR2: SEHNR and FQNEAQ (reference sequence). The CDR3 covers 17 residues. V lost 5 bases and J lost 8; bases outside the gene matches: 16. The CDR3 region has the DNA TGTGCCAGCAGCCGAGGGTGGACCGTGACAGGGGGAGACATTCAGTACTTC. This gives the protein CASSRGWTVTGGDIQYF.

V and J are TRBV24-1 and TRBJ2-2; 9 nucleotides line up with TRBD1. CDR3 size: 17 residues. V gave up 4 bases and J gave up 5 bases; unmatched junction bases: 10. Germline assignment: CDR1 KGHDR and CDR2 SFDVKD. For the CDR3, the DNA is TGTGCCACCAGTGAGCCGGGGACAGGGTCACCAACCGGGGAGCTGTTTTTT. Its protein is CATSEPGTGSPTGELFF.

This clonotype was recorded many times. The CDR3 spells CASSQVGVVDNEQFF. The CDR3 DNA reads TGCGCCAGCAGCCAAGTTGGGGTAGTAGACAATGAGCAGTTCTTC. This chain joins TRBV4-3 and TRBJ2-1; no clear D. Germline CDR1 is LGHNA and CDR2 is YSLEER. V lost 1 base and J lost 5, with 12 bases in between. The CDR3 consists of 15 residues.

The chain joins TRBV4-1 to TRBJ2-1; D might be TRBD1 (6 bases). The CDR3 is 17 amino acids. From germline, CDR1 is MGHRA and CDR2 YSYEKL. The V end was cut by 0 bases, the J end by 0 bases, with 12 bases between. The CDR3 DNA sequence: TGCGCCAGCAGCCAAGATGTTGGACAGAGCTCCTACAATGAGCAGTTCTTC. Translated: CASSQDVGQSSYNEQFF.

This clonotype was counted at least ten times. This chain connects TRBV5-1 to TRBJ2-7; D is possibly TRBD2 (6 bases). The CDR3 covers 15 residues. From germline, CDR1 is SGHRS and CDR2 YFSETQ. V dropped 3 bases and J dropped 5 bases, with 18 bases sitting between them. In DNA, the CDR3 is TGCGCCAGCAGCTCGGAGGGACCGGGTACGCACGAGCAGTACTTC. Translating gives CASSSEGPGTHEQYF. The full variable domain, completed using reference TRBV5-1 and TRBJ2-7, is KAGVTQTPRYLIKTRGQQVTLSCSPISGHRSVSWYQQTPGQGLQFLFEYFSETQRNKGNFPGRFSGRQFSNSRSEMNVSTLELGDSALYLCASSSEGPGTHEQYFGPGTRLTVT.

This clonotype was seen repeatedly, ten times or more. This sequence joins TRBV20-1 and TRBJ2-3; D is uncertain. V lost 6 bases, J lost 6 bases, and 4 bases lay in between. CDR3 length: 9 amino acids. Germline V CDR1 and CDR2: DFQATT, SNEGSKA (reference sequence). The CDR3 loop reads CSALDTQYF. DNA of the CDR3: TGCAGTGCGCTCGATACGCAGTATTTT.

This clonotype has a handful of counts. The rearrangement uses TRBV6-5 and TRBJ2-2; D is uncertain. Germline CDR1 and CDR2: MNHEY and SVGAGI. Trimming shortened V by 3 bases and J by 7 bases, and 9 bases separated the two germline ends. This CDR3 has 13 amino acids. CDR3 in amino acids: CASSYSVVGELFF. CDR3 nucleotide sequence: TGTGCCAGCAGTTATTCGGTAGTCGGGGAGCTGTTTTTT.

The V gene is TRBV2, the J gene TRBJ2-7, with 9 bases lining up with TRBD2. Germline CDR1 SNHLY, CDR2 FYNNEI. After removal of 7 bases from V and 4 bases from J, the junction contained 14 bases not matched to a gene. The CDR3 has 16 residues. CDR3 region: CASNPADSGSRYEQYF. CDR3 nucleotide sequence: TGTGCCAGCAACCCGGCTGATAGCGGGAGTAGATACGAGCAGTACTTC.

This clonotype was counted at least ten times. The chain uses TRBV19 and TRBJ2-7; 7 bases fit TRBD1. Trimming at V came to 7 bases and at J to 1 base, leaving 10 bases not matched to a gene. CDR1 is LNHDA, CDR2 SQIVND, per germline (reference sequence). The CDR3 has 15 residues. As DNA, the CDR3 is TGTGCCAGTACTCAAACCGGGACAGATTCCTACGAGCAGTACTTC. Translating it yields CASTQTGTDSYEQYF.

Many counts were recorded for this clonotype. The junction differs from germline at one of its ends, possibly a read error. The V call is TRBV27, the J call TRBJ1-1; 10 bases fit TRBD1. In germline, CDR1 is MNHEY, CDR2 SMNVEV (reference sequence). The CDR3 sequence is 15 residues long. CDR3 residues: CASRRQGAGNAEAFF. CDR3 nucleotide sequence: TGTGCCAGCAGAAGACAGGGGGCCGGGAACGCTGAAGCTTTCTTT.

This clonotype was counted at least ten times. This chain links TRBV27 with TRBJ2-5; D is perhaps TRBD1 (6 bases). The CDR3 loop spans 17 amino acids. CDR1 is MNHEY and CDR2 is SMNVEV in the germline V gene (reference sequence). V was clipped by 2 bases and J by 5 bases, with 21 bases between them. As DNA, the CDR3 is TGTGCCAGCAGTTTAAGTTCGCAGGGGCGTTTTAGGGAGACCCAGTACTTC. Translation: CASSLSSQGRFRETQYF.